These T cell receptor beta chains were read from a single sample in a study of shared clonotypes between healthy human individuals. Measured with immunoSEQ multiplex PCR; TCRdb has only the in-frame clones, and not every one. The repertoire holds about 680,000 clones, with 60% to 75% as singletons. Sequencing input: memory CD4+ T cells sorted from blood. The source is a woman aged 25-40 years in good health. Each CDR3 is given with its conserved first and last residue. The D gene is left open where the match is weak. A clone size is listed for some rows: how often the clone was seen (once, few, many), or a class if it is expanded.

J	length	V	D	size	CDR3	DNA
TRBJ2-5	13	TRBV18	TRBD1	few	CASSQGDQETQYF	TGTGCCAGCTCCCAGGGGGACCAAGAGACCCAGTACTTC
TRBJ2-7	11	TRBV30	.	once	CAWSGGSEQYF	TGTGCCTGGAGTGGAGGGTCCGAGCAGTACTTC
TRBJ2-3	15	TRBV18	.	.	CASSPGSTRSDTQYF	TGTGCCAGCTCACCGGGGTCGACTAGATCAGATACGCAGTATTTT
TRBJ2-5	13	TRBV5-4	TRBD1	.	CASSLGDRETQYF	TGTGCCAGCAGCTTGGGGGACAGAGAGACCCAGTACTTC
TRBJ2-7	15	TRBV9	.	.	CASSVGTRGGYEQYF	TGTGCCAGCAGCGTCGGGACTCGAGGGGGCTACGAGCAGTACTTC
TRBJ1-4	13	TRBV6-1	TRBD1	.	CASTGGQSTKLFF	TGTGCCAGCACAGGGGGCCAGAGTACAAAACTGTTTTTT
TRBJ2-4	15	TRBV5-1	TRBD1	.	CASSLSTGGLNIQYF	TGCGCCAGCAGCTTGTCGACAGGGGGATTAAACATTCAGTACTTC
TRBJ2-1	17	TRBV5-1	TRBD2	.	CASSLYGLAGVYNEQFF	TGCGCCAGCAGCTTATACGGACTAGCGGGAGTCTACAATGAGCAGTTCTTC
TRBJ1-1	17	TRBV11-2	.	.	CASSPQVRQGGNTEAFF	TGTGCCAGCAGCCCCCAGGTCAGGCAGGGAGGGAACACTGAAGCTTTCTTT
TRBJ2-1	15	TRBV30	.	.	CALRGAGGQYNEQFF	TGTGCCCTGCGTGGGGCAGGGGGGCAGTACAATGAGCAGTTCTTC
TRBJ2-2	12	TRBV19	.	.	CASTINTGELFF	TGTGCCAGCACTATTAACACCGGGGAGCTGTTTTTT
TRBJ2-7	13	TRBV10-2	.	.	CASSAQISSEQYF	TGCGCCAGCAGTGCGCAGATTAGTAGCGAGCAGTACTTC
TRBJ2-7	12	TRBV30	TRBD1	.	CASGQGHYEQYF	TGTGCCTCGGGACAGGGGCACTACGAGCAGTACTTC
TRBJ1-2	15	TRBV18	.	.	CASSPEQVFSYGYTF	TGTGCCAGCTCACCGGAACAGGTTTTTTCCTATGGCTACACCTTC
TRBJ2-1	14	TRBV18	TRBD2	.	CASLLAGGYNEQFF	TGTGCCAGCCTACTAGCGGGAGGTTACAATGAGCAGTTCTTC
TRBJ1-2	16	TRBV23-1	.	.	CASSGGRMAEIYGYTF	TGCGCCAGCAGTGGAGGGCGGATGGCAGAGATCTATGGCTACACCTTC
TRBJ2-7	15	TRBV28	.	.	CASSLAGLYSYEQYF	TGTGCCAGCAGTTTGGCGGGCCTTTATAGCTACGAGCAGTACTTC
TRBJ2-5	15	TRBV5-4	TRBD2	many	CASSAGLAGQETQYF	TGTGCCAGCAGCGCCGGACTAGCGGGCCAAGAGACCCAGTACTTC
TRBJ1-2	14	TRBV2	.	.	CASSERGANYGYTF	TGTGCCAGCAGTGAGCGGGGAGCTAACTATGGCTACACCTTC
TRBJ2-2	14	TRBV28	.	.	CASSSPGRLWELFF	TGTGCCAGCAGTTCCCCAGGACGGCTGTGGGAGCTGTTTTTT
TRBJ1-5	15	TRBV6-1	TRBD1	.	CASREGQGQNQPQHF	TGTGCCAGCAGAGAAGGACAGGGACAAAATCAGCCCCAGCATTTT
TRBJ2-7	13	TRBV30	.	.	CAWSRGISYEQYF	TGTGCCTGGTCCCGAGGGATTTCCTACGAGCAGTACTTC
TRBJ2-1	14	TRBV2	TRBD2	once	CANKPGGDHNEQFF	TGTGCCAACAAACCGGGAGGTGATCACAATGAGCAGTTCTTC
TRBJ2-2	16	TRBV27	TRBD2	few	CASRKLAGGSGGELFF	TGTGCCAGCAGGAAACTAGCGGGAGGAAGCGGCGGGGAGCTGTTTTTT
TRBJ1-1	12	TRBV6-5	.	.	CASSSQGLEAFF	TGTGCCAGCAGTTCACAGGGACTTGAAGCTTTCTTT
TRBJ2-3	16	TRBV2	TRBD2	once	CASSGTSGSGGYTQYF	TGTGCCAGCAGTGGGACTAGCGGGAGTGGGGGCTATACGCAGTATTTT
TRBJ2-7	14	TRBV5-1	TRBD1	.	CASSLGTGGSEQYF	TGCGCCAGCAGCCTTGGGACAGGGGGTTCCGAGCAGTACTTC
TRBJ2-5	13	TRBV2	.	.	CASSRAPQETQYF	TGTGCCAGCAGTAGGGCCCCTCAAGAGACCCAGTACTTC
TRBJ1-1	15	TRBV18	.	.	CASSPFSGLNTEAFF	TGTGCCAGCTCACCATTCTCCGGCTTGAACACTGAAGCTTTCTTT
TRBJ2-5	17	TRBV5-6	TRBD2	.	CASHPGLAVRYQETQYF	TGTGCCAGCCACCCCGGACTAGCGGTCAGGTACCAAGAGACCCAGTACTTC
TRBJ2-3	16	TRBV5-1	.	.	CASSLVLAGGPDTQYF	TGCGCCAGCAGCTTGGTTTTAGCTGGGGGCCCAGATACGCAGTATTTT
TRBJ2-4	18	TRBV7-9	TRBD2	.	CASSHRGTSGASGNIQYF	TGTGCCAGCAGCCATCGGGGGACTAGCGGGGCCTCGGGAAACATTCAGTACTTC
TRBJ2-7	14	TRBV28	TRBD2	.	CASRKTSGPYEQYF	TGTGCCAGCAGGAAGACTAGCGGGCCCTACGAGCAGTACTTC
TRBJ2-4	16	TRBV4-1	.	few	CASSPQEALAKNIQYF	TGCGCCAGCAGCCCGCAGGAAGCTCTAGCCAAAAACATTCAGTACTTC
TRBJ1-3	16	TRBV19	TRBD1	.	CASSPRQGSYGNTIYF	TGTGCCAGTAGTCCCCGACAGGGGTCATATGGAAACACCATATATTTT
TRBJ1-2	15	TRBV5-1	.	.	CASSSEEQARYGYTF	TGCGCCAGCAGCTCAGAAGAACAGGCGAGGTATGGCTACACCTTC
TRBJ1-1	15	TRBV28	.	.	CASSPVGGPGTEAFF	TGTGCCAGCAGTCCCGTTGGCGGGCCGGGCACTGAAGCTTTCTTT
TRBJ1-1	13	TRBV6-4	.	.	CASRREANTEAFF	TGTGCCAGCAGGAGAGAGGCAAACACTGAAGCTTTCTTT
TRBJ1-1	15	TRBV2	TRBD1	.	CASRGTGGPNTEAFF	TGTGCCAGCAGAGGAACAGGGGGACCTAACACTGAAGCTTTCTTT
TRBJ2-7	13	TRBV11-2	.	many	CASSSHRGSEQYF	TGTGCCAGCAGCTCCCACCGGGGCTCCGAGCAGTACTTC
TRBJ2-6	15	TRBV27	.	many	CASSLWGTGANVLTF	TGTGCCAGCAGTTTGTGGGGTACTGGGGCCAACGTCCTGACTTTC
TRBJ1-4	14	TRBV6-5	.	.	CASSIQWANEKLFF	TGTGCCAGCAGTATACAATGGGCTAATGAAAAACTGTTTTTT
TRBJ1-5	11	TRBV6-5	.	many	CASPRGQPQHF	TGTGCCAGCCCCCGAGGTCAGCCCCAGCATTTT
TRBJ2-4	15	TRBV2	.	.	CASCSSILAKNIQYF	TGTGCCAGCTGCTCTTCCATACTAGCCAAAAACATTCAGTACTTC
TRBJ1-5	15	TRBV27	.	.	CASSPWAGSNQPQHF	TGTGCCAGCAGCCCGTGGGCAGGGAGCAATCAGCCCCAGCATTTT
TRBJ2-1	16	TRBV7-2	.	.	CASSLRNGKVSNEQFF	TGTGCCAGCAGCTTAAGAAACGGGAAAGTAAGCAATGAGCAGTTCTTC